This TCR beta chain was sequenced in a study of PD-1 blockade in classical Hodgkin lymphoma (dated by TCRdb to 2018 to 2020). About the study as a whole: Nivolumab dosing was 3 mg/kg intravenously every 2 weeks, continuing until either disease progression or unacceptable toxicity. The study used CyTOF and TCR beta sequencing to define a peripheral blood immune signature of response to PD-1 blockade in classical Hodgkin lymphoma. Beyond this particular receptor, the publication reports: The study covered only a single clinical trial cohort, and the causes of the repertoire differences, possibly disease activity or prior therapy, were still not defined. Baseline TCR diversity was reported as lower in newly diagnosed patients than in healthy donors, and lower still in relapsed/refractory patients. By C4D1, a significant rise was seen in CD4+ TCR diversity but not in CD8+ TCR diversity (p=0.0027 vs p=0.16), and the rise was most apparent among complete responders (p=0.02). Patients starting nivolumab less than 1 year after ASCT had lower diversity and were excluded from later analyses to avoid confounding by immune reconstitution. Trial patients with a complete response had baseline diversity similar to that of newly diagnosed patients, while partial responders and progressors had significantly lower diversity.

The Qiagen DNeasy kit was used to extract genomic DNA from unsorted PBMCs and from the negatively selected CD4+ and CD8+ fractions. TCR beta CDR3 regions were amplified by immunoSEQ multiplex PCR using primers annealing to V and J segments. Amplification bias was minimized using a synthetic immune receptor repertoire, and residual bias was removed computationally after sequencing. The published analysis was carried out like this. Custom Python scripts were used to quantify repertoire diversity as the Shannon entropy index. Unsorted, CD4+ and CD8+ repertoires were analyzed separately, except for combined analyses in which CD4+ and CD8+ sequences were merged in silico. A clone was considered expanded if an increase in frequency of at least 2-fold after treatment relative to C1D1 was found, and a pseudocount of 0.5 was applied to clones undetected at baseline. Clones with 0 or 1 copy at C1D1 were classified as singleton clones, and clones with 2 or more copies were classified as non-singleton clones. Clones expanded in unsorted samples were assigned a CD4+, CD8+ or unknown annotation through matching of protein sequences in sorted samples from the same patient. Wilcoxon tests were applied to paired samples to test diversity changes from C1D1 to C4D1. As stored in TCRdb, this immuneACCESS dataset retains in-frame rearrangements with V and J assigned. A fraction of the clones does not appear; measured against another copy, unresolved V genes explain less than half of the discrepancy, and the remainder lacks a known reason. That table gives V, J and clone size, and the DNA gave D and trimming. The sample table lists over 50,000 clones, roughly 66% of them with a count of one. The top ten hold about 16% of the sample.

This sample's time point label indicates: cycle 2 day 1 (C2D1) of nivolumab. Relapse after autologous stem cell transplantation had occurred in all trial patients, and cohorts A, B and C were distinguished by prior brentuximab vedotin exposure. The trial cohort was composed of roughly 60 patients with relapsed/refractory classical Hodgkin lymphoma, for whom complete response, partial response or progressive disease was recorded as best overall response. In the multi-cohort phase II CheckMate 205 trial, trial patients received single-agent nivolumab. An independent review committee assessed best overall response using the 2007 International Working Group response criteria. Trial PBMCs were collected immediately before nivolumab initiation (C1D1) and during therapy at cycle 2 day 1 and cycle 4 day 1. Peripheral blood was collected in 8 mL Vacutainer Cell Preparation Tubes, from which PBMCs were isolated by centrifugation and then cryopreserved.

The germline V gene supplies CDR1 SGHAT and CDR2 FQNNGV. The cysteine opens and the phenylalanine closes a CDR3 of 16 amino acids. Only the CDR3 region is kept as DNA, spanning 48 bases read in frame from base 1. Between the V and J ends, shortened by 5 bases and 3 bases respectively, the junction contains 20 bases. Remarks on this clone: No antigen is known for it. Base qualities are not at hand, and no much larger clone is one base apart.

Sequenced material: peripheral blood mononuclear cells (PBMCs), taken before the second cycle of nivolumab. The sequence derives from a human donor with classical Hodgkin lymphoma. Rearrangement joined TRBV11-2 to TRBJ2-7; matching of 6 bases hints at TRBD2 as the D gene. The nucleotide sequence is given as TGTGCCAGCAGCCAGAGAGGCGGGGACGGGAACTACGAGCAGTACTTC. Translation gives CASSQRGGDGNYEQYF. With all but the CDR3 taken from the reference TRBV11-2 and TRBJ2-7 genes, the full variable domain is: EAGVAQSPRYKIIEKRQSVAFWCNPISGHATLYWYQQILGQGPKLLIQFQNNGVVDDSQLPKDRFSAERLKGVDSTLKIQPAKLEDSAVYLCASSQRGGDGNYEQYFGPGTRLTVT.